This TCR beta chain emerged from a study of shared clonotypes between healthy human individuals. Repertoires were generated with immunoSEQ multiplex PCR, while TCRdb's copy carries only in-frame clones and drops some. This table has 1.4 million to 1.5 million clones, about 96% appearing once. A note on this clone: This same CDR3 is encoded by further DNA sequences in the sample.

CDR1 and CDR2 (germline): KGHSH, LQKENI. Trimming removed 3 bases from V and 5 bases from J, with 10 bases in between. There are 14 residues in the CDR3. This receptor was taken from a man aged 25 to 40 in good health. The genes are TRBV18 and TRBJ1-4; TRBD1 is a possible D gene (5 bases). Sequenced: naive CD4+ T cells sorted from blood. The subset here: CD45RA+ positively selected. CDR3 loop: CASSPQGNNEKLFF. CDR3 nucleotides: TGTGCCAGCTCACCGCAGGGCAACAATGAAAAACTGTTTTTT.